Presented here are 21 T cell receptor beta chains from one specimen sequenced in a study of identical twins (dated by TCRdb to 2016 to 2017). Libraries came from 5' RACE. Reads for this sample came from an Illumina HiSeq 2000. The raw public reads went through TCRdb reprocessing: fastp at Q25, MiXCR clone calling, in-frame beta chains kept. Each CDR3 protein gets just one entry, which takes the most common genes and DNA from the rows behind it. A total of 500,000 or so distinct CDR3 sequences appear in this sample, less than 25% of them only once. The ten largest clones represent approximately 0.95% of the sample. These same data were also listed under a study on T cells expressing NK-cell markers.

Sequenced sample: CD4+ T cells sorted from blood. These receptors were collected from a woman aged 18 to 35 in good health.

Worth noting for this clonotype: A read error may be the cause here, since a much bigger clone is one base away. The chain combines TRBV29-1 with TRBJ2-7; 9 bases map to TRBD2. Looked up from germline, CDR1 is SQVTM and CDR2 is ANQGSEA. The V and J ends lost 7 bases and 5 bases, in that order; junction bases with no gene match: 9. This CDR3 is built from 13 residues. The CDR3 region has the DNA TGCAGCGCGATAGCGGGGGCCACCCACGAGCAGTACTTC. This encodes CSAIAGATHEQYF.

The CDR3 is CASSLVSGKNTGELFF. Here the CDR3 DNA reads TGTGCCAGCTCACTGGTTAGCGGGAAGAACACCGGGGAGCTGTTTTTT. The rearrangement links TRBV18 to TRBJ2-2; TRBD2 agrees at 8 bases. After removal of 4 bases from V and 1 base from J, the junction contained 5 bases not matched to a gene. The CDR3 runs to 16 residues. The germline V gene encodes CDR1 KGHSH and CDR2 LQKENI.

In this sample, this clonotype turned up a few times. V usage is TRBV29-1 and J usage is TRBJ1-2; TRBD1 matches 11 bases. Trimming removed 4 bases from V and 8 bases from J; junction bases left unmatched: 6. CDR3 size: 13 residues. In germline, CDR1 is SQVTM, CDR2 ANQGSEA. The DNA for the CDR3 is TGCAGCGTTGTAGGACAGGGGGCTGGGGGCTACACCTTC. This sequence encodes CSVVGQGAGGYTF.

This clonotype was counted ten times or more. The chain recombines TRBV3-1 with TRBJ2-7; 9 bases agree with TRBD2. This CDR3 comprises 15 residues. Trimming removed 4 bases from V and 2 bases from J; junction bases left unmatched: 6. Germline V gives CDR1 LGHDT, CDR2 YNNKEL (reference sequence). DNA of the CDR3: TGTGCCAGCAGCCCCGGACTAGCGCGGACCTACGAGCAGTACTTC. Its protein product is CASSPGLARTYEQYF.

V usage is TRBV27 and J usage is TRBJ1-5; possible D gene TRBD1, 5 bases. This CDR3 region has 16 residues. The V end was cut by 5 bases, the J end by 3 bases, with 17 bases between. Germline V lookup: CDR1 MNHEY, CDR2 SMNVEV (reference sequence). The CDR3 here is CASSPWGEGLNQPQHF. The CDR3 bases are TGTGCCAGCAGTCCCTGGGGGGAGGGACTCAATCAGCCCCAGCATTTT.

This clonotype was seen a handful of times. This is likely a read error, given that the CDR3 carries no conserved phenylalanine or tryptophan at its end. The limits of the CDR3 on the DNA are not certain, so only TCRdb's listed CDR3 is given. The chain carries TRBV10-3 and TRBJ2-7; the table's D call, TRBD1, has no DNA check behind it. CDR1 is ENHRY, CDR2 SYGVKD, per germline. The CDR3 length equals 12 residues, ends included. CDR3 sequence: CAISKTTGAANY.

This chain joins TRBV20-1 and TRBJ2-6; D may be TRBD2 (6 bases). The CDR3 totals 15 residues. V was cut by 4 bases and J by 2 bases, with 12 bases left in between. Germline V gene lookup returns CDR1 DFQATT and CDR2 SNEGSKA (reference sequence). The CDR3 nucleotides read TGCAGTGCTATATCTGGGGGGACTGGGGCCAACGTCCTGACTTTC. It is translated as CSAISGGTGANVLTF.

This clonotype was found a few times. J is TRBJ1-1 and V is TRBV24-1; possible D gene TRBD1, 5 bases. V dropped 4 bases and J dropped 10 bases, with 12 bases sitting between them. The CDR3 contains 12 residues. The germline V gene has CDR1 KGHDR and CDR2 SFDVKD. This CDR3 is CATSDGASPAFF. The CDR3 region has the DNA TGTGCCACCAGTGACGGGGCCAGCCCAGCTTTCTTT.

This clonotype was seen a few times. The chain combines TRBV20-1 with TRBJ2-7, with D tentatively TRBD1 or TRBD2 (6 bases each). V was clipped by 3 bases and J by 3 bases, with 15 bases between them. The CDR3 length is 14 residues. Germline values: CDR1 DFQATT, CDR2 SNEGSKA (reference sequence). The CDR3 region has the DNA TGCAGTGCTAGCAAGGGGGGACGCGACTACGAGCAGTACTTC. It encodes CSASKGGRDYEQYF.

V and J are TRBV5-5 and TRBJ1-2; D is uncertain. V lost 5 bases, J lost 7 bases, and 15 bases lay in between. The V gene's germline CDR1 is SGHKS and CDR2 YYEKEE (reference sequence). The CDR3 has 13 residues. The CDR3 loop is CASSNLNGIGYTF. In DNA, the CDR3 is TGTGCCAGCAGTAACCTGAATGGGATTGGCTACACCTTC.

This clonotype was recorded a few times. This chain uses TRBV5-1 with TRBJ1-5; possible D gene TRBD1, 6 bases. Germline-derived CDR1 and CDR2 are SGHRS and YFSETQ. The CDR3 length is 14 residues. Trimming shortened V by 2 bases and J by 9 bases, and 15 bases separated the two germline ends. The CDR3 region has the DNA TGCGCCAGCAGCTTAGACAGGACTGGAAGGCCCCAGCATTTT. Its protein is CASSLDRTGRPQHF.

This clonotype was observed a handful of times. CDR3 DNA sequence: TGCAGTGCTAGAGACCCATTGGGGGGGGAAGGAGATACGCAGTATTTT. Translation gives CSARDPLGGEGDTQYF. The rearrangement uses TRBV20-1 and TRBJ2-3; 7 nucleotides align to TRBD2. Germline values: CDR1 DFQATT, CDR2 SNEGSKA (reference sequence). J lost 5 bases, V lost 0 bases, and 11 bases had no gene match. This CDR3 comprises 16 residues.

The gene calls are TRBV29-1 and TRBJ2-1, with 11 nucleotides matching TRBD2. The CDR3 is 17 amino acids. V gave up 2 bases and J gave up 5 bases; unmatched junction bases: 11. CDR1 and CDR2 from the germline V gene are SQVTM and ANQGSEA. The DNA for the CDR3 is TGCAGCGTTGAATTGTTCCGTCGACTAGCGGGGAACAATGAGCAGTTCTTC. Translated, it gives CSVELFRRLAGNNEQFF.

In its sample, this clonotype was seen a few times. The rearrangement uses TRBV25-1 and TRBJ2-3; weak D call: TRBD1 (6 bases). Trimming took 1 base from V and 6 from J, leaving 14 bases between them. The CDR3 is made up of 15 amino acids. Germline V gives CDR1 MGHDK, CDR2 SYGVNS. As DNA, the CDR3 is TGTGCCAGCAGTGAATCGGGCAGGGGAACCGATACGCAGTATTTT. Translating it yields CASSESGRGTDTQYF.

This chain joins TRBV7-9 and TRBJ2-7; 9 bases fit TRBD1. V shed 5 bases and J 6 bases; nucleotides not matched to a gene: 8. There are 14 residues in the CDR3. The germline gives CDR1 SEHNR, CDR2 FQNEAQ (reference sequence). CDR3 coding DNA: TGTGCCAGCAGCGGAACGGACAGGGGAGCCGAGCAGTACTTC. Translation gives CASSGTDRGAEQYF.

This clonotype was observed a few times. The rearrangement uses TRBV6-1 and TRBJ2-1, with 15 bases that match TRBD2. The CDR3 totals 17 residues. V gave up 6 bases and J gave up 2 bases; unmatched junction bases: 5. CDR1 is MNHNS, CDR2 SASEGT, per germline. CDR3: CASRRTSGGEAYNEQFF. The CDR3, as DNA: TGTGCCAGCAGACGGACTAGCGGGGGGGAAGCCTACAATGAGCAGTTCTTC.

This clonotype was observed a handful of times. This chain uses TRBV7-2 with TRBJ2-3; a weak D match, TRBD1 (6 bases). This CDR3 is built from 16 residues. V lost 5 bases and J 2 bases, leaving 17 bases between the germline ends. Germline lookup yields CDR1 SGHTA and CDR2 FQGNSA. CDR3 sequence reads: CASSPNRDTYTDTQYF. The CDR3 DNA follows: TGTGCCAGCAGCCCGAACCGGGACACCTACACAGATACGCAGTATTTT.

This clonotype was found a few times. The chain carries TRBV20-1 and TRBJ2-5; 14 bases line up with TRBD2. CDR3 length: 15 residues. J gave up 5 bases and V 5 bases, and 7 bases lay outside the gene matches. Germline loops: CDR1 DFQATT, CDR2 SNEGSKA (reference sequence). CDR3 in amino acids: CSAQRLAGGQETQYF. CDR3 coding DNA: TGCAGTGCTCAAAGACTAGCGGGAGGGCAGGAGACCCAGTACTTC.

This clonotype was counted ten times or more. This chain uses TRBV9 with TRBJ2-2; 7 bases agree with TRBD2. The V gene's germline CDR1 is SGDLS and CDR2 YYNGEE. The CDR3 is 15 amino acids. V shed 0 bases, J shed 1 base, and the junction held 0 bases outside the gene matches. The CDR3 DNA reads as TGTGCCAGCAGCGTAGGGGGGGGGAACACCGGGGAGCTGTTTTTT. This translates into CASSVGGGNTGELFF.

The chain couples TRBV20-1 to TRBJ2-1; 8 nucleotides agree with TRBD2. The ends lost 1 base at V and 4 bases at J; junction bases unmatched: 6. The CDR3 runs 15 residues. Looked up from germline, CDR1 is DFQATT and CDR2 is SNEGSKA (reference sequence). The CDR3 loop reads CSARGSAGGYNEQFF. The CDR3 DNA sequence: TGCAGTGCTAGAGGCTCTGCGGGAGGATACAATGAGCAGTTCTTC.

The sample holds a few counts of this clonotype. The J gene is TRBJ2-5, the V gene TRBV20-1; D may match TRBD1 or TRBD2 (5 bases each). CDR1 DFQATT and CDR2 SNEGSKA come from the germline V gene (reference sequence). V was shortened by 7 bases and J by 4 bases, with 10 bases between the two germline ends. This CDR3 has 11 residues. The CDR3 reads CSGAGRETQYF. The CDR3 DNA sequence: TGCAGTGGGGCAGGGAGAGAGACCCAGTACTTC.